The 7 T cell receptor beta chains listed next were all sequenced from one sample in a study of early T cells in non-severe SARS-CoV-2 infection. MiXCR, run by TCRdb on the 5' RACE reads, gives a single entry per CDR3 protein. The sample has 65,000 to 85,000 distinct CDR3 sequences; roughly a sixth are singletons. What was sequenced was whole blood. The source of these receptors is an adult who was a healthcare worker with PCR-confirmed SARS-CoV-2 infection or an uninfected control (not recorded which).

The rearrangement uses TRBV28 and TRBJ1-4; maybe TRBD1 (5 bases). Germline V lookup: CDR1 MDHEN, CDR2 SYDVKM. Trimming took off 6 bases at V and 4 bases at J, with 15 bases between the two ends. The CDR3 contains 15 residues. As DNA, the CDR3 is TGTGCCAGCAGATACGGGACTTCTTATAATGAAAAACTGTTTTTT. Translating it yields CASRYGTSYNEKLFF.

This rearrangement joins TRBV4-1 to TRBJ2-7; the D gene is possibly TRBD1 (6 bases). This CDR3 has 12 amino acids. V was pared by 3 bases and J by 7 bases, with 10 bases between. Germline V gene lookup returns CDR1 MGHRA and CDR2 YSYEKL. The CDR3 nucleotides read TGCGCCAGCAGCCAGGGGGCAGGAGAGCAGTACTTC. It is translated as CASSQGAGEQYF.

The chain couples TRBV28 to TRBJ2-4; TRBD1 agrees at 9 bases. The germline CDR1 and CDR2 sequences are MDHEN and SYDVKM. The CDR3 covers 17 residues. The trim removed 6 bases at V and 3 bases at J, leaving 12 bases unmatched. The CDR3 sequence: CASRDNRGRWVKNIQYF. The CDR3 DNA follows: TGTGCCAGCAGAGACAACAGGGGGCGGTGGGTCAAAAACATTCAGTACTTC.

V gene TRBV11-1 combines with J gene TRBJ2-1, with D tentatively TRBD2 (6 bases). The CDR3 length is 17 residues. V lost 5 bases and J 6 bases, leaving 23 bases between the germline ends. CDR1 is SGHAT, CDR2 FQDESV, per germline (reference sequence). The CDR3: CASSQRPGSYGGNEQFF. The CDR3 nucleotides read TGTGCCAGCAGCCAGAGGCCGGGGTCCTACGGGGGCAATGAGCAGTTCTTC.

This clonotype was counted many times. Here the CDR3 DNA reads TGTGCCAGCAGCCGCGACCAGGGAGACATGAACACTGAAGCTTTCTTT. As protein: CASSRDQGDMNTEAFF. This chain joins TRBV28 and TRBJ1-1, with D possibly TRBD1 on 5 matching bases. With 6 bases removed from V and 0 bases from J, the gap between germline ends came to 17 bases. The CDR3 sequence is 16 residues long. Germline V lookup: CDR1 MDHEN, CDR2 SYDVKM.

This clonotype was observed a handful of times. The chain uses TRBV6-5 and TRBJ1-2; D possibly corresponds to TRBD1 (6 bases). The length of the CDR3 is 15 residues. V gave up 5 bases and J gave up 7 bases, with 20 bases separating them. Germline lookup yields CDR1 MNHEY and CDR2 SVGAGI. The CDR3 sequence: CASSQQGAALSGYTF. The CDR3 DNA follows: TGTGCCAGCAGTCAACAGGGTGCAGCCTTAAGTGGCTACACCTTC.

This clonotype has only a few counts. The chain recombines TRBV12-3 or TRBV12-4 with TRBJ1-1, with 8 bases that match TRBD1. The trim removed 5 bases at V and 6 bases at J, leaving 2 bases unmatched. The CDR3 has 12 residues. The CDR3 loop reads CASSGQGPEAFF. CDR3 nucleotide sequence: TGTGCCAGCAGTGGACAGGGCCCTGAAGCTTTCTTT.